This TCR beta chain was found in a study of blood T cell repertoires in COVID-19. The CDR3 spans 18 residues. V dropped 0 bases and J dropped 6; count of bases not matched to a gene: 14. Per the germline V gene, CDR1 is LGHNA and CDR2 is YSLEER. Using immunoSEQ multiplex PCR, the repertoire was profiled, and TCRdb retains in-frame clones only, with some absent. The repertoire holds more than 200,000 clones, roughly 83% seen once, with 27% in the top ten. The sequenced material came from peripheral blood. The chain couples TRBV4-3 to TRBJ2-1; TRBD2 matches at 7 bases. The TCR comes from a man aged 40-55 years with acute or convalescent COVID-19. CDR3 DNA: TGCGCCAGCAGCCAAGATCCCTCGACCGGGAGGAGGTCCAATGAGCAGTTCTTC. Residues: CASSQDPSTGRRSNEQFF.